This is a list of T cell receptor beta chains from one sample in a study of blood T cell repertoires in COVID-19. TCRdb's copy holds only in-frame clones and misses some; the assay was immunoSEQ multiplex PCR. Of 200,000 to 300,000 clones in the sample, about nine tenths are singletons; the top ten hold approximately 2.6%. The sequencing input was peripheral blood. Receptor source: a person between 18 and 30 years old with COVID-19, enrolled during active disease. Each CDR3 is given with its conserved first and last residue. Each record gives: J gene, D gene, V gene, CDR3 length, clone size, CDR3 DNA, CDR3 protein. A D gene is named only where the DNA matches it firmly. Rows give clone size only sometimes, using once, few, many, or a class for an expanded clone.

>TRBJ2-7|.|TRBV4-2|15|once
TGTGCCAGCAGCCAAGGGATTACAGCCCCTCACGAGCAGTACTTC
CASSQGITAPHEQYF
>TRBJ1-2|.|TRBV5-1|12|.
TGCGCCAGCACATCCAGGGCTTATGGCTACACCTTC
CASTSRAYGYTF
>TRBJ2-1|.|TRBV5-1|16|once
TGCGCCAGCAGCACCACCTTAGCGCAAACTTACAATGAGCAGTTCTTC
CASSTTLAQTYNEQFF
>TRBJ1-2|.|TRBV19|13|.
TGTGCCAGTAAATCAGGGGCGGAAAATGGCTACACCTTC
CASKSGAENGYTF
>TRBJ2-1|TRBD2|TRBV24-1|16|.
TGTGCCACCAGTGATTGGGGACTAGCGGGATCCAATGAGCAGTTCTTC
CATSDWGLAGSNEQFF
>TRBJ2-1|TRBD2|TRBV29-1|15|once
TGCAGCGTTGAAGGCCCGGGACTAGTGAGCAATGAGCAGTTCTTC
CSVEGPGLVSNEQFF
>TRBJ1-5|.|TRBV7-9|14|.
TGTGCCAGCAGCGTCGAAAGCGGCAATCAGCCCCAGCATTTT
CASSVESGNQPQHF
>TRBJ2-3|.|TRBV4-3|14|.
TGCGCCAGCAGCCAAGACGTAAACACAGATACGCAGTATTTT
CASSQDVNTDTQYF
>TRBJ2-1|.|TRBV25-1|14|.
TGTGCCAGCAGTGAGAGGACAGGGAGGGTTGAGCAGTTCTTC
CASSERTGRVEQFF
>TRBJ2-1|.|TRBV7-8|15|once
.
CASSLTFGTIGEQFF
>TRBJ2-2|.|TRBV10-1|14|few
TGCGCCAGCAGTGAACACAGCAACACCGGGGAGCTGTTTTTT
CASSEHSNTGELFF
>TRBJ1-5|TRBD1|TRBV4-2|16|.
TGTGCCAGCAGCCCCCGACAGGGCAATAGCAATCAGCCCCAGCATTTT
CASSPRQGNSNQPQHF
>TRBJ2-2|TRBD1|TRBV25-1|16|.
TGTGCCAGCACAAGAGGACAGGGTATTTACACCGGGGAGCTGTTTTTT
CASTRGQGIYTGELFF
>TRBJ2-2|.|TRBV11-2|11|.
TGTGCAGGGGGGGACACCGGGGAGCTGTTTTTT
CAGGDTGELFF
>TRBJ2-3|TRBD2|TRBV27|17|.
TGTGCCAGCAGTTTGCGACTAGCGGGAGGGCCTCCAGATACGCAGTATTTT
CASSLRLAGGPPDTQYF
>TRBJ2-7|.|TRBV9|16|.
TGTGCCAGCAGCGCCGGATCCGGGACTGAGTCCTACGAGCAGTACTTC
CASSAGSGTESYEQYF
>TRBJ1-1|.|TRBV19|14|.
TGTGCCAGTAGTATTGGGGAGATGAACACTGAAGCTTTCTTT
CASSIGEMNTEAFF
>TRBJ2-2|TRBD2|TRBV13|14|.
TGTGCCAGCAGCCCCGGGGAGGGGTACGGGGAGCTGTTTTTT
CASSPGEGYGELFF
>TRBJ2-2|.|TRBV11-3|12|once
TGTGCCAGCAGCTCTGGAGCCGGGGAGCTGTTTTTT
CASSSGAGELFF
>TRBJ2-1|TRBD1|TRBV7-3|15|once
TGTGCCAGCAGCTCTACAGGGGGAGGCTACAATGAGCAGTTCTTC
CASSSTGGGYNEQFF
>TRBJ1-4|.|TRBV4-3|17|.
TGCGCCAGCAGCCAATTGACTATGGACCTGGGATACGAAAAACTGTTTTTT
CASSQLTMDLGYEKLFF
>TRBJ2-3|TRBD2|TRBV13|16|.
TGTGCCAGCAGCTTAGTCCCTAGCGGGGGGGGAGATACGCAGTATTTT
CASSLVPSGGGDTQYF
>TRBJ1-2|TRBD1|TRBV18|16|.
TGTGCCAGCTCACCACCGGGACAGGCCCGAGGCTATGGCTACACCTTC
CASSPPGQARGYGYTF
>TRBJ1-1|.|TRBV12-3/TRBV12-4|13|.
TGTGCCAGCAGTTTGTTGGGAGACACTGAAGCTTTCTTT
CASSLLGDTEAFF
>TRBJ2-3|.|TRBV11-2|14|.
TGTGCCAGCAGCCACAGCTTAAAGACAGATACGCAGTATTTT
CASSHSLKTDTQYF
>TRBJ2-1|TRBD2|TRBV7-9|16|.
TGTGCCAGCAGCTCTATAGCGGGAGGGCCCCACAATGAGCAGTTCTTC
CASSSIAGGPHNEQFF
>TRBJ2-7|TRBD2|TRBV28|14|.
TGTGCCAGCAATCCTACTAGCGGGCGCTACGAGCAGTACTTC
CASNPTSGRYEQYF
>TRBJ1-2|TRBD1|TRBV4-2|15|.
TGTGCCAGCAGCCAAGACTCAGGGACAGCCTATGGCTACACCTTC
CASSQDSGTAYGYTF
>TRBJ2-5|TRBD1|TRBV5-1|13|.
TGCGCCAGCAGCTGGGACAGCCAAGAGACCCAGTACTTC
CASSWDSQETQYF
>TRBJ2-1|.|TRBV28|14|.
TGTGCCGGAAGTGACCCACATGGGGCCAATGAGCAGTTCTTC
CAGSDPHGANEQFF
>TRBJ2-7|.|TRBV15|14|.
TGTGCCACCAGCAGGGGACTCGACCGCTACGAGCAGTACTTC
CATSRGLDRYEQYF
>TRBJ2-1|.|TRBV24-1|15|.
TGTGCCACCAGTAGCGTCGGATCCTCCTACAATGAGCAGTTCTTC
CATSSVGSSYNEQFF
>TRBJ2-1|TRBD2|TRBV7-2|15|.
TGTGCCAGCAGCTTAGGCGGGAGTAAGGCGGGGGAGCAGTTCTTC
CASSLGGSKAGEQFF
>TRBJ2-3|TRBD1|TRBV7-2|14|.
TGTGCCAGCAGCTTAACAGGGGGCCCGAATACGCAGTATTTT
CASSLTGGPNTQYF
>TRBJ1-2|.|TRBV5-1|14|.
TGCGCCAGCAGCTTGGCCGGACTTAACTATGGCTACACCTTC
CASSLAGLNYGYTF
>TRBJ1-3|.|TRBV11-2|14|.
TGTGCCAGCAGTTCATACCTACAGGGAAACACCATATATTTT
CASSSYLQGNTIYF
>TRBJ2-3|.|TRBV6-5|12|.
TGTGCCAGCAGGACTAGGCAGGATACGCAGTATTTT
CASRTRQDTQYF
>TRBJ1-2|TRBD1|TRBV10-2|14|.
TGCGCCAGCAGTGCGACAGGGGAAGGCTATGGCTACACCTTC
CASSATGEGYGYTF
>TRBJ1-6|.|TRBV18|15|.
TGTGCCAGCTCACAAAAGCTATTGATGGATTCACCCCTCCACTTT
CASSQKLLMDSPLHF
>TRBJ2-2|.|TRBV5-1|15|.
TGCGCCAGCCGCCCAAGGACATCAAACACCGGGGAGCTGTTTTTT
CASRPRTSNTGELFF
>TRBJ2-7|TRBD1|TRBV6-6|14|.
TGTGCCAGCAGTTACGGGACAGGCTCGGAAGAGCAGTACTTC
CASSYGTGSEEQYF
>TRBJ1-4|TRBD1|TRBV30|14|.
TGTGCCTGGAGTGTACGACAGGGAAATGAAAAACTGTTTTTT
CAWSVRQGNEKLFF
>TRBJ2-6|.|TRBV27|15|once
TGTGCCAGCAGTCTACGCGGGGCTGGGGCCAACGTCCTGACTTTC
CASSLRGAGANVLTF